This T cell receptor beta chain was documented in a study of CD39 and CD103 CD8 tumor-infiltrating T cells. CD8 TILs were sorted as CD3+CD4-CD8+CD45RA-, split by CD39/CD103 into DN, SP, DP. DNA input per subset was roughly 10,000 to 110,000 sorted cells. The assay was immunoSEQ multiplex PCR, and TCRdb's table has in-frame clones only and misses some. The sample holds about 3,000 clones, under 90% seen once. This clone was detected only a few times. Germline V lookup: CDR1 GTSNPN, CDR2 SVGIG (reference sequence). The CDR3 loop spans 12 amino acids. V gave up 2 bases and J gave up 7 bases; unmatched junction bases: 4.

The chain employs TRBV30 and TRBJ1-1; 7 nucleotides align to TRBD1. Sequenced input: CD39- CD103- CD8+ T cells sorted from the tumor. The subset here: CD103-CD39- double-negative CD45RA- CD8 T cells. This receptor was obtained from a human donor with head and neck squamous cell carcinoma. The CDR3 coding sequence is TGTGCCTGGAGTACCGGGACAGTTGAAGCTTTCTTT. Translation: CAWSTGTVEAFF.